The rows below give T cell receptor beta chains drawn from one sample of a study of OX40 agonist ivuxolimab in advanced cancers. Here immunoSEQ multiplex PCR was the method, and the copy in TCRdb shows in-frame clones only, minus some. The sample holds about 11,000 clones; more than 60% are singletons and the top ten take roughly 34%. Sequenced here: CD4+ or CD8+ T cells sorted from blood, sampled in a trial of the OX40 agonist ivuxolimab. The receptors derive from an adult with an advanced solid tumor such as melanoma, head and neck, liver or kidney cancer. The CDR3 runs from the conserved cysteine through the conserved F or W. A D gene is named only where the DNA matches it firmly. Part of the rows lack a size; the others show once, few, many or a class for expanded clones.

D,size,V,J,CDR3,DNA
TRBD1,-,TRBV28,TRBJ1-5,CASSGQGGQHF,TGTGCCAGCAGTGGACAGGGGGGCCAGCATTTT
-,-,TRBV2,TRBJ2-6,CASLGQLSGANVLTF,TGTGCCAGCTTAGGACAGCTCTCTGGGGCCAACGTCCTGACTTTC
-,-,TRBV27,TRBJ2-1,CASSTGGAYNEQFF,TGTGCCAGCAGCACGGGGGGCGCGTATAATGAGCAGTTCTTC
-,-,TRBV19,TRBJ1-1,CASSRQGYLNTEAFF,TGTGCCAGTAGCCGCCAGGGGTATCTGAACACTGAAGCTTTCTTT
-,few,TRBV6-1,TRBJ1-1,CASSAWWEAFF,TGTGCCAGCAGTGCCTGGTGGGAAGCTTTCTTT
TRBD2,medium-sized,TRBV5-1,TRBJ2-7,CASSLSGASSYEQYF,TGCGCCAGCAGCCTCAGCGGGGCCAGCTCCTACGAGCAGTACTTC
-,-,TRBV30,TRBJ2-2,CAWSTPWEGEGTGELFF,TGTGCCTGGAGTACACCCTGGGAGGGGGAGGGGACCGGGGAGCTGTTTTTT
-,few,TRBV28,TRBJ2-7,CASSSPPGVYEQYF,TGTGCCAGCAGTTCCCCCCCAGGGGTCTACGAGCAGTACTTC
-,-,TRBV28,TRBJ2-1,CASSTRESSYNEQFF,TGTGCCAGCAGCACCCGGGAGAGCTCCTACAATGAGCAGTTCTTC
-,-,TRBV9,TRBJ2-2,CASSSQVGELFF,TGTGCCAGCAGTTCACAGGTCGGGGAGCTGTTTTTT
TRBD1,once,TRBV11-2,TRBJ1-1,CASSGQGWTEAFF,TGTGCCAGCAGCGGACAGGGGTGGACTGAAGCTTTCTTT
TRBD1,-,TRBV7-3,TRBJ2-1,CASSPTVGQGMQGNEQFF,TGTGCCAGCAGCCCCACAGTGGGACAGGGGATGCAGGGCAATGAGCAGTTCTTC
-,-,TRBV29-1,TRBJ1-1,CSVRVPNTEAFF,TGCAGCGTTCGGGTCCCAAACACTGAAGCTTTCTTT
-,-,TRBV21-1,TRBJ1-4,CASSRTGTGPANEKLFF,TGTGCCAGCAGCCGCACCGGGACAGGGCCGGCTAATGAAAAACTGTTTTTT
-,-,TRBV19,TRBJ2-7,CASSPTGSPSYEQYF,TGTGCCAGTAGTCCTACAGGGAGCCCTTCCTACGAGCAGTACTTC
TRBD1,-,TRBV2,TRBJ1-5,CATRRDSDSNQPQHF,TGTGCCACCCGTAGGGACAGCGATAGCAATCAGCCCCAGCATTTT
TRBD2,-,TRBV28,TRBJ2-7,CASSFLTSGSSYEQYF,TGTGCCAGCAGCTTTCTTACTAGCGGAAGCTCCTACGAGCAGTACTTC
-,-,TRBV2,TRBJ2-3,CASHEDRTDTQYF,TGTGCCAGCCACGAAGACCGCACAGATACGCAGTATTTT
-,few,TRBV29-1,TRBJ2-2,CSAQETVTNTGELFF,TGCAGCGCTCAAGAGACCGTTACGAACACCGGGGAGCTGTTTTTT
-,few,TRBV6-4,TRBJ2-3,CASAEAPGADTQYF,TGTGCCAGCGCGGAAGCCCCCGGGGCAGATACGCAGTATTTT
TRBD1,medium-sized,TRBV27,TRBJ1-4,CASSFGQANEKLFF,TGTGCCAGCAGTTTCGGACAGGCAAATGAAAAACTGTTTTTT